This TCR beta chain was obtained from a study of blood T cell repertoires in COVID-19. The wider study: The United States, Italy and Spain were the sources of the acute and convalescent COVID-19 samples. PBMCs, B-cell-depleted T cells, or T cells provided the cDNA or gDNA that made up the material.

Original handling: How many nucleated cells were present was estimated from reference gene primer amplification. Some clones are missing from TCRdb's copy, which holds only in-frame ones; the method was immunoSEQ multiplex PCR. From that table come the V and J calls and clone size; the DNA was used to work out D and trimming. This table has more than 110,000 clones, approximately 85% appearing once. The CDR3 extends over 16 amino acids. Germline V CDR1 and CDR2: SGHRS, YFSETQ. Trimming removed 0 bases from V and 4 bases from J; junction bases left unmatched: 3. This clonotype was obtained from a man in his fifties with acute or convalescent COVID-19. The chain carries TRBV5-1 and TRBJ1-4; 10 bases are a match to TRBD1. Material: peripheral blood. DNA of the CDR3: TGCGCCAGCAGCTTGGAGACAGGGGGCGGTAATGAAAAACTGTTTTTT. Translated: CASSLETGGGNEKLFF. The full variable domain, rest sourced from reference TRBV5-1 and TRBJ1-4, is KAGVTQTPRYLIKTRGQQVTLSCSPISGHRSVSWYQQTPGQGLQFLFEYFSETQRNKGNFPGRFSGRQFSNSRSEMNVSTLELGDSALYLCASSLETGGGNEKLFFGSGTQLSVL.